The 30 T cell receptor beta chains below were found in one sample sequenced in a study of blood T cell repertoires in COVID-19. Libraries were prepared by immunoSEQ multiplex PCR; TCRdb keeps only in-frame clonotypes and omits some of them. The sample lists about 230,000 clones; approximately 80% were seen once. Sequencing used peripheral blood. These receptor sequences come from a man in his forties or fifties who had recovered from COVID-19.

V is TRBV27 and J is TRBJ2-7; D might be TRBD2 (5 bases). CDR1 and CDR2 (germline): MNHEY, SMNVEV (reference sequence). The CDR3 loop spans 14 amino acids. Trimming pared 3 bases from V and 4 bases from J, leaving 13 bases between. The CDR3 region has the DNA TGTGCCAGCAGTTTTGGCCCCCGGACTTACGAGCAGTACTTC. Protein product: CASSFGPRTYEQYF.

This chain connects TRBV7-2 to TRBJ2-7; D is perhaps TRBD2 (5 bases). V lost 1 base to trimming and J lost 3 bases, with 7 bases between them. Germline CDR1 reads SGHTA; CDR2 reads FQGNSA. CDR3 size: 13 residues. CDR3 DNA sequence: TGTGCCAGCAGCTTAGTCGGGGTCTACGAGCAGTACTTC. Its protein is CASSLVGVYEQYF.

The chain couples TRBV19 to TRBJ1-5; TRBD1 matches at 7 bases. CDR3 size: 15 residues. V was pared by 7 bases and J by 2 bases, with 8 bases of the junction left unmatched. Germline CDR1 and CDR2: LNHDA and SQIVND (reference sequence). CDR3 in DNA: TGTGCCAGTAACGAAGACAGGGAAGGCAATCAGCCCCAGCATTTT. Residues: CASNEDREGNQPQHF.

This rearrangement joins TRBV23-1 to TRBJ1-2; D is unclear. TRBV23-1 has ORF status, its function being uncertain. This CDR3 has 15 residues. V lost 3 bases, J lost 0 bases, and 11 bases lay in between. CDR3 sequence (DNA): TGCGCCAGCAGTCAGGGCTCCCCCTCTAACTATGGCTACACCTTC. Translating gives CASSQGSPSNYGYTF.

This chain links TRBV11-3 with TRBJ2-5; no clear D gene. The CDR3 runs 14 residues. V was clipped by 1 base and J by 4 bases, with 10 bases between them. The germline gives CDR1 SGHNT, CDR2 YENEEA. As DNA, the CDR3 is TGTGCCAGCAGCTTAGCCGCGGCAACAGAGACCCAGTACTTC. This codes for CASSLAAATETQYF.

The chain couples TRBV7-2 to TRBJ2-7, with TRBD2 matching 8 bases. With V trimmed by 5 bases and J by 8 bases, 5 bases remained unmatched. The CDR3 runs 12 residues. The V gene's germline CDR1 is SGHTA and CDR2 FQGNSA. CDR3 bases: TGTGCCAGCAGCCCCGGGGGGGGAAAGCAGTACTTC. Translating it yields CASSPGGGKQYF. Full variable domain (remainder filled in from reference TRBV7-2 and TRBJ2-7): GAGVSQSPSNKVTEKGKDVELRCDPISGHTALYWYRQSLGQGLEFLIYFQGNSAPDKSGLPSDRFSAERTGGSVSTLTIQRTQQEDSAVYLCASSPGGGKQYFGPGTRLTVT.

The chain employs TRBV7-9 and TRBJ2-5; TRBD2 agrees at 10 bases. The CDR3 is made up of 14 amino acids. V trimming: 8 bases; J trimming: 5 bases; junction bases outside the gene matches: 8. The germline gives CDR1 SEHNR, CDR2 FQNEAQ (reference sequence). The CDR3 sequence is CASQHSGRFETQYF. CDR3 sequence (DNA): TGTGCCAGCCAGCATAGCGGGAGGTTTGAGACCCAGTACTTC.

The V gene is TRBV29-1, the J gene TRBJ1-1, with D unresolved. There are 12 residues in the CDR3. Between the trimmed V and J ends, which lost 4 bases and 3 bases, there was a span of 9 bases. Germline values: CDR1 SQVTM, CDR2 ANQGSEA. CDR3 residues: CSVVEKDTEAFF. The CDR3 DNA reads TGCAGCGTTGTGGAGAAGGACACTGAAGCTTTCTTT.

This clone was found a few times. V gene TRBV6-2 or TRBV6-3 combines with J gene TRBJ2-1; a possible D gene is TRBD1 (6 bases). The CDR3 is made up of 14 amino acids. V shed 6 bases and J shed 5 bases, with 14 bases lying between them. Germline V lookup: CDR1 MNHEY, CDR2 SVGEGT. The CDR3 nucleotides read TGTGCCAGCAGCTCTCTACAGGGAAACAATGAGCAGTTCTTC. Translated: CASSSLQGNNEQFF.

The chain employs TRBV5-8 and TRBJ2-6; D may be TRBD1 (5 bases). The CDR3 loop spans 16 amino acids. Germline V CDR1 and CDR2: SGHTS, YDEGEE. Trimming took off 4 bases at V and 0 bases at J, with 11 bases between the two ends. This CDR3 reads CASSPGSNSGANVLTF. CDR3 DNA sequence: TGTGCCAGCAGCCCAGGGTCTAACTCTGGGGCCAACGTCCTGACTTTC. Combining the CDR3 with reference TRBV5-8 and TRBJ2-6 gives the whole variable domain EAGVTQSPTHLIKTRGQQATLRCSPISGHTSVYWYQQALGLGLQFLLWYDEGEERNRGNFPPRFSGRQFPNYSSELNVNALELEDSALYLCASSPGSNSGANVLTFGAGSRLTVL.

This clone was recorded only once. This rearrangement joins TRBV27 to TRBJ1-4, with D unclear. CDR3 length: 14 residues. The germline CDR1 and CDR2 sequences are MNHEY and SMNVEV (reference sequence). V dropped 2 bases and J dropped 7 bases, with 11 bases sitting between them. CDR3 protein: CASSLTGFGEKLFF. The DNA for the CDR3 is TGTGCCAGCAGTTTAACGGGGTTTGGTGAAAAACTGTTTTTT.

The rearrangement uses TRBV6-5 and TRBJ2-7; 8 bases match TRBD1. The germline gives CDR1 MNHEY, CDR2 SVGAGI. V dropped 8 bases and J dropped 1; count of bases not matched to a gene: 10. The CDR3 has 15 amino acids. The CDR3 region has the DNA TGTGCCAGCCGGGTGGGCAGGGGGCAATCCTACGAGCAGTACTTC. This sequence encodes CASRVGRGQSYEQYF.

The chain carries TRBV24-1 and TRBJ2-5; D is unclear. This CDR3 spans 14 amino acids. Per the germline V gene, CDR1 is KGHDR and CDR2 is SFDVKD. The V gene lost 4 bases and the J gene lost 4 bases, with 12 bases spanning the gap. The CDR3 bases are TGTGCCACCAGTGAGGGCTCGGCAGGAGAGACCCAGTACTTC. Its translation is CATSEGSAGETQYF.

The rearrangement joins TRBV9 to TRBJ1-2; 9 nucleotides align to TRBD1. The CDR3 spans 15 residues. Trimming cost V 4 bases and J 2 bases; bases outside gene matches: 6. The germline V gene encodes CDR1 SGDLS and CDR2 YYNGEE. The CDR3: CASSYLGTGNYGYTF. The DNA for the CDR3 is TGTGCCAGCAGCTACCTCGGGACAGGGAACTATGGCTACACCTTC.

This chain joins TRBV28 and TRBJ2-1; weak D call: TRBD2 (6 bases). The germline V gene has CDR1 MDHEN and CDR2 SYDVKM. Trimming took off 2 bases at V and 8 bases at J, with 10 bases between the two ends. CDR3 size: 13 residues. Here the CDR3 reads CASSLRTSYEQFF. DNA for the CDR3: TGTGCCAGCAGTTTAAGAACTAGCTATGAGCAGTTCTTC.

DNA of the CDR3: TGTGCCACGAAACCGGGACAGGGTGCCGATACGCAGTATTTT. Its protein is CATKPGQGADTQYF. The chain combines TRBV19 with TRBJ2-3, with 9 bases aligning to TRBD1. Germline CDR1 reads LNHDA; CDR2 reads SQIVND (reference sequence). Trimming at V came to 10 bases and at J to 6 bases, leaving 11 bases not matched to a gene. This CDR3 is built from 14 residues.

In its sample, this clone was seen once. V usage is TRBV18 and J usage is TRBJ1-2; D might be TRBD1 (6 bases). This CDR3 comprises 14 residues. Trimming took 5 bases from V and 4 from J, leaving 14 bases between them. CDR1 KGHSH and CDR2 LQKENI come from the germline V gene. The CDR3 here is CASSIGQTFYGYTF. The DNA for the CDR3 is TGTGCCAGCTCAATAGGACAGACCTTCTATGGCTACACCTTC.

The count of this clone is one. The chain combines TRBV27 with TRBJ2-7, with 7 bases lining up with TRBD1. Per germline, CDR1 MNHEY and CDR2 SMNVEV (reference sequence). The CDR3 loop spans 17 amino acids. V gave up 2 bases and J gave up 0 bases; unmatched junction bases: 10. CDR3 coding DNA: TGTGCCAGCAGTTTAGTGGGTGCAGGGGGTTACTCCTACGAGCAGTACTTC. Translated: CASSLVGAGGYSYEQYF.

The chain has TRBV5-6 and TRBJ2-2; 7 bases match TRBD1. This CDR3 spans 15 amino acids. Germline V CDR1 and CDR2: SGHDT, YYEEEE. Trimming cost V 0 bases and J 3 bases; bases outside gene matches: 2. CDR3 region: CASSLVDRYTGELFF. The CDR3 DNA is TGTGCCAGCAGCTTGGTGGACAGGTACACCGGGGAGCTGTTTTTT.

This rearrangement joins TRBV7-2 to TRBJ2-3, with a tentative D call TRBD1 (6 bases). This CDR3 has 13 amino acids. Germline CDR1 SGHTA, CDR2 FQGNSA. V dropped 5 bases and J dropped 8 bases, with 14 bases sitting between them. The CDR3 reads CASSAGTPGTQYF. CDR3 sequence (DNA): TGTGCCAGCAGCGCCGGGACACCCGGTACGCAGTATTTT.

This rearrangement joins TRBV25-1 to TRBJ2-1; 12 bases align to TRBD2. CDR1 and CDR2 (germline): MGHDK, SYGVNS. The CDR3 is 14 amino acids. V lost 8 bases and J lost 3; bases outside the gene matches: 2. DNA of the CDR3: TGTGCCAGCGAGACTAGCGGGAGCTACAATGAGCAGTTCTTC. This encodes CASETSGSYNEQFF.

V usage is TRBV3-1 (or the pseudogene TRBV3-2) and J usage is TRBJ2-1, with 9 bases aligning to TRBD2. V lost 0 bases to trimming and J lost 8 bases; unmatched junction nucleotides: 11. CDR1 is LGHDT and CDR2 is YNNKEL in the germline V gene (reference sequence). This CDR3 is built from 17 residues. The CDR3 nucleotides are TGTGCCAGCAGCCAAGAAAGGGTTGCGGGAGGGCCCGATGAGCAGTTCTTC. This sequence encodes CASSQERVAGGPDEQFF.

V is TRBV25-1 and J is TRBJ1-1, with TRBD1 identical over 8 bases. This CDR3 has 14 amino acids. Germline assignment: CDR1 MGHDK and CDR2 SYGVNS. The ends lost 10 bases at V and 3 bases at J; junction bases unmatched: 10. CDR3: CATGSNRGYTEAFF. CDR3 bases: TGTGCCACAGGGTCTAACAGGGGGTACACTGAAGCTTTCTTT.

CDR3 loop: CASSSNSPDTQYF. DNA of the CDR3: TGTGCCAGCAGCTCCAACTCCCCAGATACGCAGTATTTT. The gene calls are TRBV7-9 and TRBJ2-3; D call uncertain. Trimming shortened V by 4 bases and J by 4 bases, and 9 bases separated the two germline ends. CDR1 is SEHNR, CDR2 FQNEAQ, per germline (reference sequence). This CDR3 is 13 amino acids long. Supplemented by reference TRBV7-9 and TRBJ2-3, the full variable domain reads DTGVSQNPRHKITKRGQNVTFRCDPISEHNRLYWYRQTLGQGPEFLTYFQNEAQLEKSRLLSDRFSAERPKGSFSTLEIQRTEQGDSAMYLCASSSNSPDTQYFGPGTRLTVL.

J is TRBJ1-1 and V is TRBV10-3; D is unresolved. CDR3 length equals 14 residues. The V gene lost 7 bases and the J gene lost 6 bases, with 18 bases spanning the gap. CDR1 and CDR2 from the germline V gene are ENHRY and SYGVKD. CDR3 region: CAITQTLERAEAFF. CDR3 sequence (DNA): TGTGCCATCACTCAGACACTCGAGCGGGCTGAAGCTTTCTTT.

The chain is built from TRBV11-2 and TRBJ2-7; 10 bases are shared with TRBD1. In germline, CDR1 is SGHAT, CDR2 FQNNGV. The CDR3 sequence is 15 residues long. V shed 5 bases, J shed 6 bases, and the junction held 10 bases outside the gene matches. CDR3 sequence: CASSHRDRGMGEQYF. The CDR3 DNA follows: TGTGCCAGCAGCCACCGGGACAGGGGTATGGGCGAGCAGTACTTC.

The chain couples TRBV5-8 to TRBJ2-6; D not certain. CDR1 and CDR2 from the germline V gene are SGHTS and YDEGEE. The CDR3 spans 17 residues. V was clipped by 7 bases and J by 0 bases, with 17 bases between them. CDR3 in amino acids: CASRNAAGPSGANVLTF. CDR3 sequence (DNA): TGTGCCAGCCGAAACGCCGCAGGCCCCTCTGGGGCCAACGTCCTGACTTTC.

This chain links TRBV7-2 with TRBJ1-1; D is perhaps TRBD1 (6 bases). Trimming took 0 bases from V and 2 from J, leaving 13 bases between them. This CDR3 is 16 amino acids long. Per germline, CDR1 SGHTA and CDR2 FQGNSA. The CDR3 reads CASSLAWGTRNTEAFF. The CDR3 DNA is TGTGCCAGCAGCTTAGCTTGGGGGACAAGAAACACTGAAGCTTTCTTT.

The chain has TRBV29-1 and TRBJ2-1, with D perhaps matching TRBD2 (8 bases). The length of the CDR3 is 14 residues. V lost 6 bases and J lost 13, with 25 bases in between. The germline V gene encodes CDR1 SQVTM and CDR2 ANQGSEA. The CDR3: CSVQQGLGGRFQFF. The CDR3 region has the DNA TGCAGCGTCCAACAGGGGCTGGGCGGGAGGTTTCAGTTCTTC.

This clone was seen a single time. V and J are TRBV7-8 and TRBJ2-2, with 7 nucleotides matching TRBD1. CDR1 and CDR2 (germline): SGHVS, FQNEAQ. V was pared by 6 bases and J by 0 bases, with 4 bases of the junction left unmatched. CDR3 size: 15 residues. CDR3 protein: CASRNRGANTGELFF. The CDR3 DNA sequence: TGTGCCAGCAGAAACAGGGGCGCGAACACCGGGGAGCTGTTTTTT.